The source of this TCR beta chain is a study of CD8+ T cells in alopecia areata. For the study at large: Treatment of the treated patients consisted of oral tofacitinib, 5 to 10 mg twice daily.

Isolated RNA was reverse transcribed into cDNA used as the sequencing template. Profiling relied on immunoSEQ multiplex PCR, and the TCRdb table lists in-frame clones only, not all of them. The data contain roughly 250,000 clones, 67% of them singletons. Germline CDR1 and CDR2: SQVTM and ANQGSEA. V lost 4 bases, J lost 0 bases, and 10 bases lay in between. The CDR3 runs to 15 residues. The sequence came from a human donor with alopecia areata. This rearrangement joins TRBV29-1 to TRBJ2-6; tentative D call: TRBD1 (5 bases). The specimen was CD4+ T cells sorted from blood, collected at week 0. CDR3 nucleotides: TGCAGCGTTGTTGGGGCAGCCTCTGGGGCCAACGTCCTGACTTTC. Translation gives CSVVGAASGANVLTF.